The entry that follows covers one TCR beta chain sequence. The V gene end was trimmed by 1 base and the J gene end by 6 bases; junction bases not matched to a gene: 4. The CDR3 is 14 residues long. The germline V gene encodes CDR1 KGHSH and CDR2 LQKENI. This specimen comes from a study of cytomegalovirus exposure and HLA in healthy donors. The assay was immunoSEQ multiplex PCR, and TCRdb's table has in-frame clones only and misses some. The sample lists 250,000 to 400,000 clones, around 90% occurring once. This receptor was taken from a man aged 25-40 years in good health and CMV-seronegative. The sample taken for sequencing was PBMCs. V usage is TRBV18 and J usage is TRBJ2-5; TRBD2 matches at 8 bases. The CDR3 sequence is CASSPRTSIQTQYF. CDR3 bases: TGTGCCAGCTCACCACGGACTAGCATCCAGACCCAGTACTTC.